These T cell receptor beta chains were read from a single sample in a study of identical twins. TCRdb re-called the 5' RACE reads through MiXCR, storing one row per CDR3 protein. The sample comprises approximately 600,000 distinct CDR3 sequences, under 8.5% of which are singletons, and around 1.6% rests with the top ten. This same sample was also taken into another study, of yellow fever vaccine responses in identical twins.

The sequencing input was PBMCs. The receptors shown here come from a woman aged 18 to 35 in good health. CDR3s include the opening cysteine and the closing phenylalanine or tryptophan. The order of the fields is CDR3 length, J gene, V gene, D gene, clone size, CDR3 protein, CDR3 DNA. D genes are given only for firm matches. For some rows the clone size is stated as once, few or many, or as a class when expanded; others skip it.

cdr3_length: 14; j_call: TRBJ1-4; v_call: TRBV20-1; d_call: NA; clone_size: many; cdr3_aa: CSARWAANNEKLFF; cdr3_nt: TGCAGTGCCCGATGGGCGGCAAATAATGAAAAACTGTTTTTT
cdr3_length: 16; j_call: TRBJ2-3; v_call: TRBV6-5; d_call: NA; clone_size: many; cdr3_aa: CASSLLALSHTDTQYF; cdr3_nt: TGTGCCAGCAGTTTACTAGCATTGTCACACACAGATACGCAGTATTTT
cdr3_length: 11; j_call: TRBJ2-1; v_call: TRBV5-1; d_call: NA; clone_size: many; cdr3_aa: CASSLFDEQFF; cdr3_nt: TGCGCCAGCAGCTTGTTCGATGAGCAGTTCTTC
cdr3_length: 17; j_call: TRBJ2-5; v_call: TRBV10-3; d_call: NA; clone_size: NA; cdr3_aa: CAISESGPSEAQETQYF; cdr3_nt: TGTGCCATCAGTGAGTCCGGCCCTAGCGAAGCACAAGAGACCCAGTACTTC
cdr3_length: 13; j_call: TRBJ2-3; v_call: TRBV25-1; d_call: NA; clone_size: many; cdr3_aa: CASSAKQGGSRYF; cdr3_nt: TGTGCCAGCAGCGCTAAACAGGGCGGATCGAGGTATTTT
cdr3_length: 13; j_call: TRBJ1-1; v_call: TRBV2; d_call: NA; clone_size: few; cdr3_aa: CASRDRMNTEAFF; cdr3_nt: TGTGCCAGCAGAGACAGGATGAACACTGAAGCTTTCTTT
cdr3_length: 15; j_call: TRBJ2-1; v_call: TRBV12-3/TRBV12-4; d_call: NA; clone_size: few; cdr3_aa: CASSLIGNSYNEQFF; cdr3_nt: TGTGCCAGCAGTTTGATAGGGAACTCCTACAATGAGCAGTTCTTC
cdr3_length: 13; j_call: TRBJ1-2; v_call: TRBV28; d_call: NA; clone_size: NA; cdr3_aa: CASNPSSGDGYTF; cdr3_nt: TGTGCCAGCAATCCCTCGTCGGGGGATGGCTACACCTTC
cdr3_length: 17; j_call: TRBJ2-5; v_call: TRBV5-1; d_call: NA; clone_size: many; cdr3_aa: CASSLATRQILKETQYF; cdr3_nt: TGCGCCAGCAGCTTGGCCACCAGACAGATTCTTAAAGAGACCCAGTACTTC
cdr3_length: 13; j_call: TRBJ2-1; v_call: TRBV11-2; d_call: NA; clone_size: few; cdr3_aa: CASSFVSVDEQFF; cdr3_nt: TGTGCCAGCAGCTTCGTGTCAGTGGATGAGCAGTTCTTC
cdr3_length: 18; j_call: TRBJ2-1; v_call: TRBV12-3/TRBV12-4; d_call: TRBD2; clone_size: NA; cdr3_aa: CASSLEAGGSVGNNEQFF; cdr3_nt: TGTGCCAGCAGTTTAGAAGCGGGGGGGTCAGTGGGTAACAATGAGCAGTTCTTC
cdr3_length: 15; j_call: TRBJ2-7; v_call: TRBV28; d_call: NA; clone_size: many; cdr3_aa: CASSISAASSYEQYF; cdr3_nt: TGTGCCAGCAGTATCTCTGCGGCGAGCTCCTACGAGCAGTACTTC
cdr3_length: 11; j_call: TRBJ2-1; v_call: TRBV20-1; d_call: NA; clone_size: NA; cdr3_aa: CSARAINEQFF; cdr3_nt: TGCAGTGCTAGAGCTATCAATGAGCAGTTCTTC
cdr3_length: 17; j_call: TRBJ2-5; v_call: TRBV6-4; d_call: TRBD2; clone_size: NA; cdr3_aa: CASSHPRLAAQGETQYF; cdr3_nt: TGTGCCAGCAGTCACCCCCGACTAGCGGCCCAAGGGGAGACCCAGTACTTC
cdr3_length: 14; j_call: TRBJ2-2; v_call: TRBV7-8; d_call: NA; clone_size: few; cdr3_aa: CASSLTVGSGELFF; cdr3_nt: TGTGCCAGCAGCCTGACAGTTGGATCCGGGGAGCTGTTTTTT
cdr3_length: 14; j_call: TRBJ1-1; v_call: TRBV29-1; d_call: NA; clone_size: many; cdr3_aa: CSGGARGYNTEAFF; cdr3_nt: TGCAGCGGAGGGGCGCGGGGTTACAACACTGAAGCTTTCTTT
cdr3_length: 15; j_call: TRBJ1-5; v_call: TRBV2; d_call: TRBD1; clone_size: many; cdr3_aa: CASSWTGGTNQPQHF; cdr3_nt: TGTGCCAGCAGTTGGACAGGGGGGACCAATCAGCCCCAGCATTTT
cdr3_length: 15; j_call: TRBJ2-3; v_call: TRBV5-6; d_call: NA; clone_size: few; cdr3_aa: CASTLVGDLTDTQYF; cdr3_nt: TGTGCCAGCACCCTGGTCGGGGACTTGACAGATACGCAGTATTTT